The rows below give T cell receptor beta chains drawn from one sample of a study of T cell clones after liver transplantation. The assay was immunoSEQ multiplex PCR, and TCRdb's table has in-frame clones only and misses some. In the table there are tens of thousands of clones, about 91% of which are singletons. Sequencing used CD4+ T cells from blood, obtained roughly 26 months after liver transplant. These receptors all come from a human patient who received a liver transplant. Some T cells could come from the graft donor. CDR3s include the opening cysteine and the closing phenylalanine or tryptophan. The order of the fields is V gene, clone size, D gene, J gene, CDR3 DNA, CDR3 protein. The D gene is left open where the match is weak. Clone size appears in some rows only: once, few, many, or a class for an expanded clone.

V: TRBV28
size: NA
D: NA
J: TRBJ2-7
DNA: TGTGCCAGCAGTTTTGGCGGGCGTGGGGACTACGAGCAGTACTTC
CDR3: CASSFGGRGDYEQYF

V: TRBV14
size: NA
D: TRBD2
J: TRBJ2-7
DNA: TGTGCCAGCAGCCCCTCGGTACTAGCGGGGAACTACGAGCAGTACTTC
CDR3: CASSPSVLAGNYEQYF

V: TRBV28
size: NA
D: TRBD2
J: TRBJ2-2
DNA: TGTGCCAGCAGAGTAGCGGGAGAGGGCACCGGGGAGCTGTTTTTT
CDR3: CASRVAGEGTGELFF

V: TRBV2
size: NA
D: NA
J: TRBJ2-2
DNA: TGTGCCAGCAGTCTAGAGAGGGGCGACACCGGGGAGCTGTTTTTT
CDR3: CASSLERGDTGELFF

V: TRBV7-9
size: NA
D: NA
J: TRBJ2-1
DNA: TGTGCCAGCAGCCTGACTTCGCGGGCCACCTCCTACAATGAGCAGTTCTTC
CDR3: CASSLTSRATSYNEQFF

V: TRBV19
size: NA
D: TRBD1
J: TRBJ2-3
DNA: TGTGCCAGTAGTCGAGTGGACAGGGGGCCGCGGGCTACGCAGTATTTT
CDR3: CASSRVDRGPRATQYF

V: TRBV11-2
size: once
D: TRBD1
J: TRBJ1-2
DNA: TGTGCCAGCAGCTTAGTTTGGACAGGGGAGTCCAATCATGGCTACACCTTC
CDR3: CASSLVWTGESNHGYTF

V: TRBV5-1
size: once
D: TRBD1
J: TRBJ2-2
DNA: TGCGCCAGCAGCTTTTACCCAGGGGGAGCCGGGGAGCTGTTTTTT
CDR3: CASSFYPGGAGELFF

V: TRBV7-9
size: NA
D: NA
J: TRBJ2-7
DNA: TGTGCCAGCAGCTTAGGCGGATTTATATACGAGCAGTACTTC
CDR3: CASSLGGFIYEQYF

V: TRBV4-1
size: NA
D: TRBD1
J: TRBJ1-3
DNA: TGCGCCAGCAGCCAAGGGACAGGGTATATTCCTGGAAACACCATATATTTT
CDR3: CASSQGTGYIPGNTIYF

V: TRBV15
size: NA
D: NA
J: TRBJ1-5
DNA: TGTGCCACCAGCGGGGTTTTTGGATTAAGCACTACACCCCAGCATTTT
CDR3: CATSGVFGLSTTPQHF

V: TRBV9
size: NA
D: TRBD2
J: TRBJ2-5
DNA: TGTGCCAGCAGCTTCAGACTAGCAGAGACCCAGTACTTC
CDR3: CASSFRLAETQYF

V: TRBV5-4
size: NA
D: NA
J: TRBJ2-5
DNA: TGTGCCAGCAGCCTCGGACAAAAACAAGAGACCCAGTACTTC
CDR3: CASSLGQKQETQYF